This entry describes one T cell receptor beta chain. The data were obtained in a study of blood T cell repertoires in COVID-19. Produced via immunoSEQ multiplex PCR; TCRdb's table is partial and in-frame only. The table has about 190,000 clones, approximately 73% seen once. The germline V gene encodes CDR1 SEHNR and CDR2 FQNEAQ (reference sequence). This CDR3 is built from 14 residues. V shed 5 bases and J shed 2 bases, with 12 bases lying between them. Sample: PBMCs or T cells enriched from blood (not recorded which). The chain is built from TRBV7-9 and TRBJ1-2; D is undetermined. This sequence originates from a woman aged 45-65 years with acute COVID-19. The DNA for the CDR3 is TGTGCCAGCAGCCCAGGCGGGGTGAACTATGGCTACACCTTC. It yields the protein CASSPGGVNYGYTF.